This T cell receptor (beta chain) was sequenced in a study of T cell responses to AZD1222 COVID-19 vaccine. Germline loops: CDR1 MNHNY, CDR2 SVGAGI (reference sequence). The V end was cut by 5 bases, the J end by 5 bases, with 12 bases between. The CDR3 runs to 13 residues. Sequenced by immunoSEQ multiplex PCR; TCRdb stores in-frame clones only, minus some. The repertoire consists of 95,000 to 100,000 clones, with approximately 84% occurring once and the leading ten covering more than 13%. The receptor was derived from an adult who received the AZD1222 COVID-19 vaccine. The material sequenced was peripheral blood, taken 28 days after the second AZD1222 dose. The chain carries TRBV6-6 and TRBJ1-1, with no clear D. The CDR3: CASSPIVGTEAFF. The CDR3 DNA sequence: TGTGCCAGCAGTCCCATCGTGGGGACTGAAGCTTTCTTT.